The 14 T cell receptor beta chains given below trace back to one sample, sequenced in a study of sequential checkpoint blockade in melanoma. Treatment in this sample: randomized to nivolumab then ipilimumab (arm A) or the reverse (arm B). Generated by immunoSEQ multiplex PCR, the TCRdb table keeps only in-frame clones and is missing some. The table has 9,000 to 13,000 clones, roughly 50% seen once. Sample: CD8+ T cells sorted from blood (inferred from file names), taken from a patient given nivolumab and ipilimumab in sequence. These receptors were obtained from a human donor with melanoma.

This chain joins TRBV7-9 and TRBJ2-3; D is unresolved. Trimming removed 3 bases from V and 0 bases from J, with 10 bases in between. The CDR3 is 15 residues long. Germline V gene data show CDR1 as SEHNR and CDR2 as FQNEAQ (reference sequence). Here the CDR3 reads CASSLAQTSTDTQYF. The CDR3 DNA reads TGTGCCAGCAGCTTGGCCCAGACTAGCACAGATACGCAGTATTTT.

This clone was picked up a small number of times. This chain uses TRBV7-8 with TRBJ2-3, with 7 positions matching TRBD2. Germline assignment: CDR1 SGHVS and CDR2 FQNEAQ. This CDR3 comprises 16 residues. The J segment lost 1 base and the V segment lost 1 base, leaving 5 bases of the junction unmatched. The CDR3 DNA follows: TGTGCCAGCAGCTTAGGAGCCGCGGGAGGCACAGATACGCAGTATTTT. As protein: CASSLGAAGGTDTQYF. The entire variable domain, with the rest obtained from reference TRBV7-8 and TRBJ2-3, is as follows: GAGVSQSPRYKVAKRGQDVALRCDPISGHVSLFWYQQALGQGPEFLTYFQNEAQLDKSGLPSDRFFAERPEGSVSTLKIQRTQQEDSAVYLCASSLGAAGGTDTQYFGPGTRLTVL.

The J gene is TRBJ2-1, the V gene TRBV27; D unresolved. The CDR3 length is 11 residues. Trimming shortened V by 6 bases and J by 12 bases, and 12 bases separated the two germline ends. Germline CDR1 reads MNHEY; CDR2 reads SMNVEV (reference sequence). CDR3 residues: CASSATGGQFF. CDR3 nucleotide sequence: TGTGCCAGCAGCGCGACCGGCGGGCAGTTCTTC.

The chain is built from TRBV28 and TRBJ2-1; 7 bases line up with TRBD2. Germline CDR1 is MDHEN and CDR2 is SYDVKM. This CDR3 spans 17 amino acids. V shed 0 bases, J shed 7 bases, and the junction held 12 bases outside the gene matches. The CDR3 here is CASSLWEDPREWNEQFF. The CDR3 coding sequence is TGTGCCAGCAGTTTATGGGAGGACCCGCGGGAGTGGAATGAGCAGTTCTTC. Full variable domain (outside the CDR3, taken from reference TRBV28 and TRBJ2-1): DVKVTQSSRYLVKRTGEKVFLECVQDMDHENMFWYRQDPGLGLRLIYFSYDVKMKEKGDIPEGYSVSREKKERFSLILESASTNQTSMYLCASSLWEDPREWNEQFFGPGTRLTVL.

This clone was counted between two and nine times. One end of the junction varies from germline; a read error may be responsible. The chain employs TRBV11-3 and TRBJ2-1; 11 nucleotides line up with TRBD2. Germline CDR1 reads SGHNT; CDR2 reads YENEEA. The CDR3 has 14 amino acids. The CDR3 bases are TGTGCCACCAGCCTAGCGGGAGGCTACAATGAGCAGTTCTTC. This gives the protein CATSLAGGYNEQFF. Using reference TRBV11-3 and TRBJ2-1 for the parts outside the CDR3, the full variable domain is EAGVVQSPRYKIIEKKQPVAFWCNPISGHNTLYWYLQNLGQGPELLIRYENEEAVDDSQLPKDRFSAERLKGVDSTLKIQPAELGDSAVYLCATSLAGGYNEQFFGPGTRLTVL.

This chain connects TRBV27 to TRBJ2-5; TRBD2 matches at 10 bases. The CDR3 spans 16 residues. V dropped 4 bases and J dropped 5; count of bases not matched to a gene: 10. Per germline, CDR1 MNHEY and CDR2 SMNVEV (reference sequence). CDR3 nucleotides: TGTGCCAGCAGTTCCTACTCGGGACTAGCGTGGGAGACCCAGTACTTC. Protein: CASSSYSGLAWETQYF.

This chain's CDR3 is CASSPPGLGGHYEQYF. CDR3 sequence (DNA): TGTGCCAGCAGCCCTCCGGGACTAGGAGGACACTACGAGCAGTACTTC. The rearrangement links TRBV7-9 to TRBJ2-7; TRBD2 matches at 8 bases. Germline V CDR1 and CDR2: SEHNR, FQNEAQ (reference sequence). J lost 3 bases, V lost 5 bases, and 12 bases had no gene match. The CDR3 runs to 16 residues.

This chain joins TRBV2 and TRBJ1-4, with D tentatively TRBD1 (5 bases). The ends were cut back, 2 bases at V and 0 bases at J, with 7 bases in the middle. Germline V lookup: CDR1 SNHLY, CDR2 FYNNEI. This CDR3 region has 15 residues. The CDR3 coding sequence is TGTGCCAGCAGTGAACGGGGGTCAACTAATGAAAAACTGTTTTTT. Translation gives CASSERGSTNEKLFF.

The CDR3 spells CASSLDPGAEQYF. CDR3 DNA sequence: TGTGCCAGCAGCTTGGACCCAGGGGCCGAGCAGTACTTC. V is TRBV5-8 and J is TRBJ2-7; TRBD1 might be the D (6 bases). CDR3 size: 13 residues. V was clipped by 0 bases and J by 6 bases, with 10 bases between them. Germline V lookup: CDR1 SGHTS, CDR2 YDEGEE.

The chain joins TRBV4-2 to TRBJ2-5, with a weak D call TRBD2 (6 bases). This CDR3 spans 19 amino acids. Trimming left V 3 bases short and J 4 bases short, with 27 bases between. Germline CDR1 is LGHNA and CDR2 is YNFKEQ. The CDR3 here is CASSQEGHGVLRGPETQYF. Here the CDR3 DNA reads TGTGCCAGCAGCCAGGAGGGTCACGGGGTCCTCCGAGGCCCAGAGACCCAGTACTTC.

Regarding this clone: Sequence at one end of the junction differs from germline and may be a read error. This chain links TRBV19 with TRBJ1-4, with D perhaps matching TRBD1 (5 bases). The length of the CDR3 is 13 residues. CDR1 is LNHDA and CDR2 is SQIVND in the germline V gene (reference sequence). This CDR3 reads CASSIVRTSSPIF. The CDR3 region has the DNA TGTGCCAGTAGTATAGTTCGGACATCATCACCAATCTTT.

This clone was counted once. The chain couples TRBV28 to TRBJ1-2; D not resolved. Between the trimmed V and J ends, which lost 4 bases and 7 bases, there was a span of 16 bases. The length of the CDR3 is 14 residues. Germline V lookup: CDR1 MDHEN, CDR2 SYDVKM. The CDR3 spells CASSSWGAGRGYTF. In DNA form, the CDR3 reads TGTGCCAGCAGTTCGTGGGGAGCGGGCCGTGGCTACACCTTC.

This clone appeared a few times. The chain has TRBV6-1 and TRBJ2-7; 12 bases agree with TRBD1. V was pared by 7 bases and J by 2 bases, with 6 bases of the junction left unmatched. Germline V lookup: CDR1 MNHNS, CDR2 SASEGT. This CDR3 region has 15 residues. In nucleotides, the CDR3 is TGTGCCAGCAACACGGGGACAGGGGGCCCCTACGAGCAGTACTTC. Residues: CASNTGTGGPYEQYF.

This clone occurred a few times. V is TRBV6-1 and J is TRBJ1-1; D remains unclear. This CDR3 comprises 16 residues. Germline V gives CDR1 MNHNS, CDR2 SASEGT. V was pared by 6 bases and J by 0 bases, with 17 bases between. DNA of the CDR3: TGTGCCAGCAGCGAACTTTCCAGTACCTTGAACACTGAAGCTTTCTTT. It encodes CASSELSSTLNTEAFF.